This T cell receptor (beta chain) was sequenced in a study of response to subunit inactivated influenza vaccine. Study results and limitations: Authors proposed each seasonal influenza vaccination draws in few new T cells.

This CDR3 contains 15 residues. The germline CDR1 and CDR2 sequences are MNHNS and SASEGT. Trimming at V came to 3 bases and at J to 7 bases, leaving 8 bases not matched to a gene. About this clonotype itself: The antigen remains unidentified.

TCRdb re-derived calls from the RT-PCR reads in MiXCR, one entry per CDR3 protein. Of 650,000 to 850,000 distinct CDR3 sequences in the sample, approximately 14% were seen once. The receptor comes from a man aged 50-59 years who received an inactivated influenza vaccine. Sequences were derived from PBMCs from blood, sampled 14 to 15 days before vaccination. The gene calls are TRBV6-1 and TRBJ1-5; TRBD1 agrees at 8 bases. The DNA for the CDR3 is TGTGCCAGCAGTGACCCGACAGGGGTGAGCCAGCCCCAGCATTTT. It translates to CASSDPTGVSQPQHF.